This TCR beta chain was captured by sequencing in a study of a mutant IDH1 vaccine in newly diagnosed glioma (dated by TCRdb to the early 2020s). Regarding the research as a whole: Patients were given eight vaccinations, in weeks 1, 3, 5, 7, 11, 15, 19 and 23, which matched visits V03 through V10. Vaccination began 4-6 weeks after radiotherapy alone, or alongside temozolomide cycles in the chemotherapy-containing groups. Of the approximately 30 treated patients, 62.5% were male and approximately 38% were female, and a mean age of approximately 40 years was recorded. Prior to enrollment, patients had been given standard therapy consisting of radiotherapy alone, temozolomide alone, or radiochemotherapy with temozolomide, with the combination given to most patients. Peripheral blood was drawn at six visits: V03 (baseline), V05, V07, V10, V12 and V13. For exploratory analyses, some 24 treated patients had longitudinal TCRB deep sequencing done wherever samples were available. Broad study findings and their caveats: PBMC samples for TCRB deep sequencing were selected based on availability. No apparent relationship was observed between pseudoprogression and alterations in the top peripheral T cell clonotypes detected by TCRB sequencing. Vaccine-induced immune responses across multiple MHC alleles were detected in 85% to 95% of patients. It was noted by the authors that analyses of patient blood samples could not be reproduced owing to sample limitations.

Sequences SGHTA (CDR1) and FQGNSA (CDR2) are obtained from the germline V gene. The CDR3 holds 15 amino acids from the cysteine to the phenylalanine. The entry retains the CDR3 DNA only, 45 bases that are in frame from base 1. V and J are trimmed by 5 bases and 7 bases, and the gene matches miss 5 bases of the junction. Interpreted using the paper, the time point label stands for: week 11, during vaccination. A 20-mer mutant IDH1 peptide at 300 micrograms in Montanide made up each vaccine dose, which was injected subcutaneously together with topical imiquimod. The donors had newly diagnosed IDH1-mutant astrocytomas of WHO grade 3 or 4 that showed loss of nuclear ATRX. The samples were drawn from NOA16, a multicentre, single-arm, open-label phase I trial in Germany that tested a mutant IDH1 peptide vaccine in humans for the first time. Genomic DNA for TCRB sequencing was extracted from EDTA blood using the DNeasy Blood and Tissue Kit.

Library creation used the immunoSEQ multiplex PCR assay. Following the manufacturer's protocol, the hsTCRB Kit was used to amplify rearranged TCR beta chain sequences. TCRB libraries were sequenced on an Illumina MiSeq. Turning to the authors' computational methods: Demultiplexing, trimming and gene mapping were performed with the kit vendor's proprietary platform. Imported from immuneACCESS, the table was reduced by TCRdb to in-frame sequences with V and J called. These copies leave out some clones; in studies compared against another copy, an unresolved V gene accounts for under half, and the cause of the remainder is not known. That table gives V, J and clone size, and the DNA gave D and trimming. This sample comprises roughly 120,000 clones, around 90% of them detected only once. The ten largest make up 0.61% of the sample. A note on this clone: There is no known antigen for this receptor. No base quality values were provided; no much bigger clone lies one nucleotide off.

The starting material was PBMCs, obtained from a glioma patient whose treatment included an IDH1 peptide vaccine. Recombination joined TRBV7-2 with TRBJ2-2; 12 bases in the middle match TRBD2. This clonotype was obtained from a woman between 50 and 59 years old with glioma. CDR3 region: CASSRTSGRNGELFF. The DNA sequence is given as TGTGCCAGCAGCCGAACTAGCGGGAGGAACGGGGAGCTGTTTTTT.